This T cell receptor (beta chain) was captured by sequencing in a study of somatic mutations in cytotoxic T cells in rheumatoid arthritis. Study as a whole: Nearly 100% purity was obtained when some V beta antibody-stained T-cell populations were flow-sorted; these included V beta1+ cells sequenced for TCRB.

Germline V gene data show CDR1 as LGHNA and CDR2 as YSLEER. This CDR3 has 15 residues. Trimming stripped 5 bases from V and 7 bases from J, with 18 bases between. The healthy control group was made up of blood donors, who had a median age of 56 years (range roughly 21-70) and were under 70% female. Data came from immunoSEQ multiplex PCR; TCRdb stores just in-frame clones and leaves some out. The data hold approximately 8,600 clones, with about 80% observed a single time. Remarks on this clone: The antigen is unknown.

Study-wide results and caveats: Rheumatoid arthritis patients, but not healthy controls, exhibited increasing CD8+ clonality with age. Exceedance of 20% of CD8+ cells by the largest CD8+ clone occurred in 8 of 65 patients.

The chain recombines TRBV4-3 with TRBJ2-1; TRBD2 is a possible D gene (7 bases). This receptor was identified in a woman in her forties or fifties in good health. Sequences were obtained from CD8+ T cells sorted from blood. The DNA for the CDR3 is TGCGCCAGCAGCTCAAGGGGGGGCTTGGGGAATGAGCAGTTCTTC. Amino acids: CASSSRGGLGNEQFF.